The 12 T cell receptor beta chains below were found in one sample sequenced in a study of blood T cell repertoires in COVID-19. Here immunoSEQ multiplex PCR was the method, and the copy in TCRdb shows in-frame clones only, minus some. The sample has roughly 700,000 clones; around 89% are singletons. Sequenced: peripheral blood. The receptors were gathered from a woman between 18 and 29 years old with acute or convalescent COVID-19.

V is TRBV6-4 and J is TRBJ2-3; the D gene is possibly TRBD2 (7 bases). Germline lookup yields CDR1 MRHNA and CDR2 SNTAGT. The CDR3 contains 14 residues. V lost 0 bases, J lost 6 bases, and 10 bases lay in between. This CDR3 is CASSDSKGGDTQYF. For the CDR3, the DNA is TGTGCCAGCAGTGACTCGAAGGGGGGGGATACGCAGTATTTT.

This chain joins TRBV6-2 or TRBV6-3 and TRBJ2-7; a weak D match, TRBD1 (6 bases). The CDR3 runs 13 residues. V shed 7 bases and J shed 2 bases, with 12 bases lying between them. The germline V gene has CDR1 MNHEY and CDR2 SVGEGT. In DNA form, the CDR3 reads TGTGCCAGCACCCCGGACAGCACCTACGAGCAGTACTTC. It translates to CASTPDSTYEQYF.

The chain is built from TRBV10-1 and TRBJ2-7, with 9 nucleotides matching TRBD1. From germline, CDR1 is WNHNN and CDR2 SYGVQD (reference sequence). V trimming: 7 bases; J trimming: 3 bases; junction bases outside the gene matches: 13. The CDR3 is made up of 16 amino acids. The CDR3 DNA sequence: TGCGCCAGCAAACAAAGCCCCCGGGACAGGGACTACGAGCAGTACTTC. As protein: CASKQSPRDRDYEQYF.

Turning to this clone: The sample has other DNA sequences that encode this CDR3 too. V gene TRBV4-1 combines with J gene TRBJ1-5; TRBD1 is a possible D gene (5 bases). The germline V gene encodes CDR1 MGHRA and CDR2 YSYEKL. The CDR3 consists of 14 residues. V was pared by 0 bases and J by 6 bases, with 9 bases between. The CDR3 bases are TGCGCCAGCAGCCAAGATAGGGGTGGTCAGCCCCAGCATTTT. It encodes CASSQDRGGQPQHF.

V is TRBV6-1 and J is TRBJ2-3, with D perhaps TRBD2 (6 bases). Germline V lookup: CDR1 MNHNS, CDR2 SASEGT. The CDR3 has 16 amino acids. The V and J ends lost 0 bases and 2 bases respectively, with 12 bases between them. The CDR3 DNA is TGTGCCAGCAGTGAAGCGGGGGGAAATCCCACAGATACGCAGTATTTT. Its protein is CASSEAGGNPTDTQYF.

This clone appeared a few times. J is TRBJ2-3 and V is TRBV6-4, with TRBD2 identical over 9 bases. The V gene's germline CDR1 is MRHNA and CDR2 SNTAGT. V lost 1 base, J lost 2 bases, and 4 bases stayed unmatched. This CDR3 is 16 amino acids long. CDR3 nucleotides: TGTGCCAGCAGTGACTTTAGCGGGGGCCCCACAGATACGCAGTATTTT. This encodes CASSDFSGGPTDTQYF.

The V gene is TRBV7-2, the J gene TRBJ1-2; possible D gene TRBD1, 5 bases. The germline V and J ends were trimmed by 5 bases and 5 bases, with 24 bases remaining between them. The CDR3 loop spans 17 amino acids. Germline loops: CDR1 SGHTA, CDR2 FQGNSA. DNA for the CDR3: TGTGCCAGCAGCCAGCCGCCCCGACGGGACTCCGGGTATGGCTACACCTTC. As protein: CASSQPPRRDSGYGYTF.

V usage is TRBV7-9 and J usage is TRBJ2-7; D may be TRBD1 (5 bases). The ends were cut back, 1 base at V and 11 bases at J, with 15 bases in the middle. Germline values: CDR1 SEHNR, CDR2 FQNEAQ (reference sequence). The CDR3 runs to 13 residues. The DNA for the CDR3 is TGTGCCAGCAGCTTAGTCCAGGGAATATTGAAGTACTTC. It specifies CASSLVQGILKYF.

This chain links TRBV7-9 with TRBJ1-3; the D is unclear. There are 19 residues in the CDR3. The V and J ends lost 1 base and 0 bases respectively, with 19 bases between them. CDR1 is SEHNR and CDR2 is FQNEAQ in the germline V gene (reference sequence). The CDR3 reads CASSLVGTLGGFSGNTIYF. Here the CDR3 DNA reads TGTGCCAGCAGCTTAGTGGGCACCCTAGGAGGCTTCTCTGGAAACACCATATATTTT.

The CDR3 region has the DNA TGCAGCGGGATCCCAAGAGGGACTGAAGCTTTCTTT. The encoded protein is CSGIPRGTEAFF. The chain uses TRBV29-1 and TRBJ1-1; D is unresolved. Trimming took off 7 bases at V and 5 bases at J, with 14 bases between the two ends. The germline V gene has CDR1 SQVTM and CDR2 ANQGSEA. The CDR3 runs 12 residues.

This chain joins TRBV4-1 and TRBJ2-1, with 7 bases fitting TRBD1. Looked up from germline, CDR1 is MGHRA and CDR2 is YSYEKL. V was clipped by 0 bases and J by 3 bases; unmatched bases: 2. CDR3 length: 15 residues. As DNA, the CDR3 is TGCGCCAGCAGCCAAGAGGACAGGTACTACAATGAGCAGTTCTTC. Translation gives CASSQEDRYYNEQFF.

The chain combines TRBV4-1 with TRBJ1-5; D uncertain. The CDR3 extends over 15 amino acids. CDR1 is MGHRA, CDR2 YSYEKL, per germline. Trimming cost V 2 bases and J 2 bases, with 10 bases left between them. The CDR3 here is CASSQPRSGNQPQHF. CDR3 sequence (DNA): TGCGCCAGCAGCCAACCCAGGTCCGGCAATCAGCCCCAGCATTTT.